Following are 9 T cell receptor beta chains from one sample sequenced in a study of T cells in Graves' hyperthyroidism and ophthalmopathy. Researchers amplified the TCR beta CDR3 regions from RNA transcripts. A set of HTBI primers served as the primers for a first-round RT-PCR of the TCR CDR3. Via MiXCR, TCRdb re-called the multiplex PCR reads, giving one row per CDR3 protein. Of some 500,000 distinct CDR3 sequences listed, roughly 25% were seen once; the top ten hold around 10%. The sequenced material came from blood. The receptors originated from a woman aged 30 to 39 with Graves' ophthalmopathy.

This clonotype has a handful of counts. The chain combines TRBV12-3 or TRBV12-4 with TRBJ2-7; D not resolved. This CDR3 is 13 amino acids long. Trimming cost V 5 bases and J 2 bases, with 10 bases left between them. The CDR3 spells CASSLYTAYEQYF. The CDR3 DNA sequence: TGTGCCAGCAGTCTTTACACAGCCTACGAGCAGTACTTC.

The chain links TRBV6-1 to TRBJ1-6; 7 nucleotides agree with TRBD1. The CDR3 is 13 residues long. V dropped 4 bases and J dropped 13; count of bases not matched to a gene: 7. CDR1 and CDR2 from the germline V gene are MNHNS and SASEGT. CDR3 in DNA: TGTGCCAGCAGTGGACAGGGAGAAGGGCCCCTCCACTTT. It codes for CASSGQGEGPLHF.

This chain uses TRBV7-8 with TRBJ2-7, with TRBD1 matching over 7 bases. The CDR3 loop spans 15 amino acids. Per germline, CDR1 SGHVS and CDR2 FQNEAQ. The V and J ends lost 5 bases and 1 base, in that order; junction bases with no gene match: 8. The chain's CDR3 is CASSRLDRPSYEQYF. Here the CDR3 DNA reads TGTGCCAGCAGCCGCCTGGACAGGCCTTCCTACGAGCAGTACTTC.

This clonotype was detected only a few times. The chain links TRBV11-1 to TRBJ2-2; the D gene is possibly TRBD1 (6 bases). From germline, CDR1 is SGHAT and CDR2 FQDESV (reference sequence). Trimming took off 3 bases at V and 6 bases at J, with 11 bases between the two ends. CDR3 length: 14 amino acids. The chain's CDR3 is CASSLRTVAGELFF. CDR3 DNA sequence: TGTGCCAGCAGCTTGCGGACAGTCGCCGGGGAGCTGTTTTTT.

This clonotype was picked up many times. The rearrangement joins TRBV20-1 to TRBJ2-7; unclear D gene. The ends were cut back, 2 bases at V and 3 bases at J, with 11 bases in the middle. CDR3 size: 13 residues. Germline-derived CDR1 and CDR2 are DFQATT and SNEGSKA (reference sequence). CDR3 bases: TGCAGTGCTAGAATGGGTGCGAGCTACGAGCAGTACTTC. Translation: CSARMGASYEQYF.

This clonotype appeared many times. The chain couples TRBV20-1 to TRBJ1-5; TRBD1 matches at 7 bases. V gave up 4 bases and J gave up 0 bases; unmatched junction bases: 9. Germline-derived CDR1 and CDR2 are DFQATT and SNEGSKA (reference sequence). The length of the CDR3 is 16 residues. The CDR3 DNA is TGCAGTGCTACCCTGACAGGGTCTTATAGCAATCAGCCCCAGCATTTT. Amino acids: CSATLTGSYSNQPQHF.

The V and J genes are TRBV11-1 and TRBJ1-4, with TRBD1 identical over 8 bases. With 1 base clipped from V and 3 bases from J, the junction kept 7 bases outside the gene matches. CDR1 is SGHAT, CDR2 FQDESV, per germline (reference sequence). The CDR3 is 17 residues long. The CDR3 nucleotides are TGTGCCAGCAGCTTAGGCCAGGGGGCTTACCCTAATGAAAAACTGTTTTTT. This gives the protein CASSLGQGAYPNEKLFF.

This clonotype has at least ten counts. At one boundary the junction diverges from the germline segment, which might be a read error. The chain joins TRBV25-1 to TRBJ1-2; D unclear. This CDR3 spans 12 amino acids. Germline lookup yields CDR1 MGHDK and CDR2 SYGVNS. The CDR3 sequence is CASSFYNNGYTF. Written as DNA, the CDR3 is TGCGCCAGCAGTTTCTACAACAATGGCTACACCTTC.

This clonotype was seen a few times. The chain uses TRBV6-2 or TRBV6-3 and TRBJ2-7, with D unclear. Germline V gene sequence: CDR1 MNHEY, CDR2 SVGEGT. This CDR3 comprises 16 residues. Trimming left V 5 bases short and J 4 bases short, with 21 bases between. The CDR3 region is CASSPPDPRVPYEQYF. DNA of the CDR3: TGTGCCAGCAGTCCGCCTGACCCCCGCGTTCCGTACGAGCAGTACTTC.